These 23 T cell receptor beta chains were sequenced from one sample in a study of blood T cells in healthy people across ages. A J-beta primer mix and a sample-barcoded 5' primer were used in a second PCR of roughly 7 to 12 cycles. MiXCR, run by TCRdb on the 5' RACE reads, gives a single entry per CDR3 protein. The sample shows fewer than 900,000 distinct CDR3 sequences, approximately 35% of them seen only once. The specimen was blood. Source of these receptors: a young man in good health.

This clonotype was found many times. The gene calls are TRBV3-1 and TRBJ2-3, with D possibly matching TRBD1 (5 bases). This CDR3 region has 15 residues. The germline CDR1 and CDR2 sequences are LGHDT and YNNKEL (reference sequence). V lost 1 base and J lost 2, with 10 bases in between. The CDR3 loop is CASSQVTESTDTQYF. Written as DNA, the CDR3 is TGTGCCAGCAGCCAAGTGACAGAATCCACAGATACGCAGTATTTT.

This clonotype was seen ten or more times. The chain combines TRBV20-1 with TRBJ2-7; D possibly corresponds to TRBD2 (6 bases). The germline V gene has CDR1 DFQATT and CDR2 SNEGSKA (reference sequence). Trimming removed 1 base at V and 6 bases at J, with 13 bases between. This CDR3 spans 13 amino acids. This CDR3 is CSARGVAEGEQYF. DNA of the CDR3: TGCAGTGCTAGAGGTGTAGCGGAGGGCGAGCAGTACTTC.

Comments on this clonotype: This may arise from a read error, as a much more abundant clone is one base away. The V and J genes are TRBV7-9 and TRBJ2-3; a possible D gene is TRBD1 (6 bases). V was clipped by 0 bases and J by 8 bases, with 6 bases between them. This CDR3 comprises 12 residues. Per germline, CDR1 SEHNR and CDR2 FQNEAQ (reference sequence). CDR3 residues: CASSLADSTQYF. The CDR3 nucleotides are TGTGCCAGCAGCTTAGCGGACAGTACGCAGTATTTT. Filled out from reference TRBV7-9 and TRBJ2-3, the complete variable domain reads DTGVSQNPRHKITKRGQNVTFRCDPISEHNRLYWYRQTLGQGPEFLTYFQNEAQLEKSRLLSDRFSAERPKGSFSTLEIQRTEQGDSAMYLCASSLADSTQYFGPGTRLTVL.

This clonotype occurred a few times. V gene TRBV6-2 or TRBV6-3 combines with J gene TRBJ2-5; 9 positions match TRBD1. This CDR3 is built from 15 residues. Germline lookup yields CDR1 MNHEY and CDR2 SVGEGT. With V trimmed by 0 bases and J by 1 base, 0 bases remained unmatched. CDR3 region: CASSYSDRGQETQYF. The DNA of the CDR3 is TGTGCCAGCAGTTACTCGGACAGGGGCCAAGAGACCCAGTACTTC.

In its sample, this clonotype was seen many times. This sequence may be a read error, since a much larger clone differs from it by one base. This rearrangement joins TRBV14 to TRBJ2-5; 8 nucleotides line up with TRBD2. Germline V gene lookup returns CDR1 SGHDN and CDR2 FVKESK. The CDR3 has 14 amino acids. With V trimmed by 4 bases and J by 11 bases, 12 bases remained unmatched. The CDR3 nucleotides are TGTGCCAGCAGCCGACGAGCGGGAGACAATGAGCAGTACTTC. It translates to CASSRRAGDNEQYF.

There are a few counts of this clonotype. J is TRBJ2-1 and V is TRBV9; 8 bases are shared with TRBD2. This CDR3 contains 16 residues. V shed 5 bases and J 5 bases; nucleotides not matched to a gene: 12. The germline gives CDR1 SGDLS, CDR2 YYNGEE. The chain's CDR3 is CASSRAGGPRNNEQFF. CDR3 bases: TGTGCCAGCAGTAGGGCGGGGGGCCCCAGAAACAATGAGCAGTTCTTC.

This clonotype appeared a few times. Written as DNA, the CDR3 is TGTGCCAGCAGCTTAGGTCCGGAGGAGTATGGCTACACCTTC. Translating it yields CASSLGPEEYGYTF. The chain links TRBV7-2 to TRBJ1-2; D is uncertain. Looked up from germline, CDR1 is SGHTA and CDR2 is FQGNSA. Trimming took off 1 base at V and 5 bases at J, with 11 bases between the two ends. The CDR3 covers 14 residues.

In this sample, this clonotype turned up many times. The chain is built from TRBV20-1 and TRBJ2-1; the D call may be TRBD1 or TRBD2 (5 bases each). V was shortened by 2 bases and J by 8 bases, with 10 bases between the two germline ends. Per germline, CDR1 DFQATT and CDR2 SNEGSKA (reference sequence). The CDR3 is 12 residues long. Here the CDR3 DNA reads TGCAGTGCTAGATTGGGGACGTATGAGCAGTTCTTC. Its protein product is CSARLGTYEQFF.

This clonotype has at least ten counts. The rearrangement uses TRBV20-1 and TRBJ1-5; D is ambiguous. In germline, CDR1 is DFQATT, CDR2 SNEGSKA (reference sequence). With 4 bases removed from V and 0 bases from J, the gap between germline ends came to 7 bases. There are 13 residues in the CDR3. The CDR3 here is CSATAYSNQPQHF. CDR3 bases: TGCAGTGCTACTGCATATAGCAATCAGCCCCAGCATTTT.

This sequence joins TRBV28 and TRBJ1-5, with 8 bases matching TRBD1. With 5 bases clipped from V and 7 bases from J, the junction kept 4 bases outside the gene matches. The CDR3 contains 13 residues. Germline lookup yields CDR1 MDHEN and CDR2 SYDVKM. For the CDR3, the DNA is TGTGCCAGCAGTCCAGGGGGCTCCCAGCCCCAGCATTTT. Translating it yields CASSPGGSQPQHF.

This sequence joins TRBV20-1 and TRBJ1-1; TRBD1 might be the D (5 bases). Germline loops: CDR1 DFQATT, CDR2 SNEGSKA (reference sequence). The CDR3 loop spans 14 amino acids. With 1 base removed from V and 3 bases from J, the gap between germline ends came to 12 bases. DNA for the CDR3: TGCAGTGCTAGAGCCGGGGGAAGGTACACTGAAGCTTTCTTT. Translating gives CSARAGGRYTEAFF.

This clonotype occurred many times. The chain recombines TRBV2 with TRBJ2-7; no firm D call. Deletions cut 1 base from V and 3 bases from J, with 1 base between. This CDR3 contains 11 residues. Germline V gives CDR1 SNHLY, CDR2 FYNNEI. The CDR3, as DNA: TGTGCCAGCAGTGAAGGCTACGAGCAGTACTTC. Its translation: CASSEGYEQYF.

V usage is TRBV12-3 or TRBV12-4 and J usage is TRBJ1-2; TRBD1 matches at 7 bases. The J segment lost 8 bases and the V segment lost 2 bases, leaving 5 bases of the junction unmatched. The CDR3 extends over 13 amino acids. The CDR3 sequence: CASSLYQGGGYTF. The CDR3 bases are TGTGCCAGCAGTTTATATCAGGGGGGGGGCTACACCTTC.

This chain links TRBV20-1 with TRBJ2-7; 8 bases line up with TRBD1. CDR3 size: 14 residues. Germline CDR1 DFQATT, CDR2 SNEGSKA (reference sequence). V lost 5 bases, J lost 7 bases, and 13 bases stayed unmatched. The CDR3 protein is CSAQDRASGNEQYF. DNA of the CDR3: TGCAGTGCTCAGGACAGGGCCTCGGGGAATGAGCAGTACTTC.

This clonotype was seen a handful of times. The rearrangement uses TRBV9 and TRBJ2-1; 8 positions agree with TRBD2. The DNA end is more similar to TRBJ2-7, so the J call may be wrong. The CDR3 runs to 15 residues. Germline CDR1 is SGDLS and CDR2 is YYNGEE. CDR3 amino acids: CASSVGAGVYNEQYF. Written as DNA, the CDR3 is TGTGCCAGCAGCGTAGGAGCGGGGGTATACAATGAGCAGTACTTC.

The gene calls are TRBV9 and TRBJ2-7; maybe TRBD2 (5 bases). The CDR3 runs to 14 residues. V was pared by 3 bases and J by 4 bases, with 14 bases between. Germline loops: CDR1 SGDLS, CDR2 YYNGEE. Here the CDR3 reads CASSGSLGGYEQYF. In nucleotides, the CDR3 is TGTGCCAGCAGCGGCAGCTTAGGAGGTTACGAGCAGTACTTC.

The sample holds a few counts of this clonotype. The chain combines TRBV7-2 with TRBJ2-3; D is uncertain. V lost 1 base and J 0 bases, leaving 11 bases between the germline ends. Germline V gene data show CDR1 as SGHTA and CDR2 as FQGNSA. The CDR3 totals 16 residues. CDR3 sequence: CASSLGGARSTDTQYF. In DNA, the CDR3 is TGTGCCAGCAGCTTAGGAGGCGCCAGAAGCACAGATACGCAGTATTTT.

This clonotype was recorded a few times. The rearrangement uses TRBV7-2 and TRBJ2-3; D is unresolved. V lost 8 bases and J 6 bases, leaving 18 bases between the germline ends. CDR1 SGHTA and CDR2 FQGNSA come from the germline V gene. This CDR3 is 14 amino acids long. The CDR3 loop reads CASFEGARRDTQYF. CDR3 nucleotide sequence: TGTGCCAGCTTCGAAGGAGCGCGGCGGGATACGCAGTATTTT.

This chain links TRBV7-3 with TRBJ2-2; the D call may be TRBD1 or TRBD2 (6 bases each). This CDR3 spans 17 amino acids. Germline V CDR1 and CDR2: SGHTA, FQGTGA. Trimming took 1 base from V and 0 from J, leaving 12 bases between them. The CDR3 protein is CASSLRTGAPNTGELFF. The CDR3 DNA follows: TGTGCCAGCAGCTTAAGGACGGGGGCCCCGAACACCGGGGAGCTGTTTTTT.

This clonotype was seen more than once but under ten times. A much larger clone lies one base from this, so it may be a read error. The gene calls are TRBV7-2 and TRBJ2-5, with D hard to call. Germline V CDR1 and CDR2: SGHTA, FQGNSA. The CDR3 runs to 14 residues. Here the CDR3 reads CASSVAGMQETQYF. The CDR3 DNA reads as TGTGCCAGCAGCGTAGCTGGGATGCAAGAGACCCAGTACTTC.

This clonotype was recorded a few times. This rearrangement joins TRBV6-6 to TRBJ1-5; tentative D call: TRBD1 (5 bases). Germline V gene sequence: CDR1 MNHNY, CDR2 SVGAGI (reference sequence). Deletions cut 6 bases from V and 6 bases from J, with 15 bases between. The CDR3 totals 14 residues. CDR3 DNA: TGTGCCAGCAGCTTCTCGGAGGGGTCTCAGCCCCAGCATTTT. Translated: CASSFSEGSQPQHF.

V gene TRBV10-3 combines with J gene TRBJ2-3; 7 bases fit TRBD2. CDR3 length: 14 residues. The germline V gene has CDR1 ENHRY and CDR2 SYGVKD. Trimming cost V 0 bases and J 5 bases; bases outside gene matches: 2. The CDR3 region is CAISESPGGDTQYF. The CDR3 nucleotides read TGTGCCATCAGTGAGTCGCCGGGGGGAGATACGCAGTATTTT.

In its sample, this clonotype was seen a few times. CDR3 DNA sequence: TGTGCCAGCAGCCCGGTGTCCCAGGCCTATGGCTACACCTTC. The encoded protein is CASSPVSQAYGYTF. The chain has TRBV7-2 and TRBJ1-2; D call uncertain. V was clipped by 5 bases and J by 4 bases, with 14 bases between them. Looked up from germline, CDR1 is SGHTA and CDR2 is FQGNSA. This CDR3 contains 14 residues.